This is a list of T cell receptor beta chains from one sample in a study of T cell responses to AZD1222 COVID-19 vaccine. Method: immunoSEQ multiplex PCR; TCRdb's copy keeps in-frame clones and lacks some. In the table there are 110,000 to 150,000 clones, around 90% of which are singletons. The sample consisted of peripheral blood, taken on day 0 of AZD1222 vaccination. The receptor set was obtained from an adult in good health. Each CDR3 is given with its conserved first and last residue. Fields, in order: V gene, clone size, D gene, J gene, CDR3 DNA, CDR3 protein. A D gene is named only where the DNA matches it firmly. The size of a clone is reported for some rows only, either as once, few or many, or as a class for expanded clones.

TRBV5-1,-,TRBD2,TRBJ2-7,TGCGCCAGCAGCTGGGGGGGACTGGGCTCCTACGAGCAGTACTTC,CASSWGGLGSYEQYF
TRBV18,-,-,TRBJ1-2,TGTGCCAGCTCACCAGGGGGCCTCGGCTATGGCTACACCTTC,CASSPGGLGYGYTF
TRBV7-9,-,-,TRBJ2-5,TGTGCCAGCAGCTTACCACTAGCCCATGAGACCCAGTACTTC,CASSLPLAHETQYF
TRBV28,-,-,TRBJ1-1,TGTGCCAGCAGCCTCTTCCTCCATCGACAAGTTTCTTTCTTT,CASSLFLHRQVSFF
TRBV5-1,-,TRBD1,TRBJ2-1,TGCGCCAGCAGCCCCGGGACAGTCCTTTCGAACAATGAGCAGTTCTTC,CASSPGTVLSNNEQFF
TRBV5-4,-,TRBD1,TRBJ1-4,TGTGCCAGCAACTCGGACAGGGGAAATGAAAAACTGTTTTTT,CASNSDRGNEKLFF
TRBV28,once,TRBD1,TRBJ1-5,TGTGCCAGCAGCCCCGGACAGGGGGATCAGCCCCAGCATTTT,CASSPGQGDQPQHF
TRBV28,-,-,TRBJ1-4,TGTGCCAGCAGTTTCCCCATAGCAACTAATGAAAAACTGTTTTTT,CASSFPIATNEKLFF
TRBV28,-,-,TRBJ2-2,TGTGCCACCCAACCCGGAACCGGGGAGCTGTTTTTT,CATQPGTGELFF
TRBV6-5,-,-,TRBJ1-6,TGTGCCTCGGGGTTAAGGAATTCACCCCTCCACTTT,CASGLRNSPLHF
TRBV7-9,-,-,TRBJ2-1,TGTGCCAGCAGCTTACCGGTTGCGGGCGGCAATGAGCAGTTCTTC,CASSLPVAGGNEQFF
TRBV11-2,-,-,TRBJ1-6,TGTGCCAGCAGCCCAGGACTCTATTCACCCCTCCACTTT,CASSPGLYSPLHF
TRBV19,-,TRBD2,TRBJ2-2,TGTGCCAGTAGTATTTATACTAGCGGCAACGGGGAGCTGTTTTTT,CASSIYTSGNGELFF
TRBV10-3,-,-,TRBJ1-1,TGTGCCATCAGCTTAAAACCAGGGGACACTGAAGCTTTCTTT,CAISLKPGDTEAFF
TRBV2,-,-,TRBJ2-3,TGTGCCAGCATGGGACGGGAAGGGGATACGCAGTATTTT,CASMGREGDTQYF
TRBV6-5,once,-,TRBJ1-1,TGTGCCAGCAGTTACTCGAAATCTCTGAACACTGAAGCTTTCTTT,CASSYSKSLNTEAFF
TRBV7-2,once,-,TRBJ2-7,TGTGCCAGCAGCCCCTGGGCCGGTTGGGAGCAGTACTTC,CASSPWAGWEQYF
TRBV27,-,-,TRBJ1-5,TGTGCCAGCAGTTTAGTCCAGGGCAATCAGCCCCAGCATTTT,CASSLVQGNQPQHF
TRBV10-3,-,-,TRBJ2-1,TGTGCCATCAGTGCTTGGGATACGGGTCGCAATGAGCAGTTCTTC,CAISAWDTGRNEQFF
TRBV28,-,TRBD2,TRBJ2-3,TGTGCCAGCAGTTTATACCTAATACTAGCGGGCACAGATACGCAGTATTTT,CASSLYLILAGTDTQYF
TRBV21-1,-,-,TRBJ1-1,TGTGCCAGCAGGGGGGGGCTGGGCACTGAAGCTTTCTTT,CASRGGLGTEAFF
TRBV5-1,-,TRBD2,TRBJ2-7,TGCGCCAGCAGCTCGACCGGGACTACCGCCTACGAGCAGTACTTC,CASSSTGTTAYEQYF
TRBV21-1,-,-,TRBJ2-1,TGTGCCAGCAGCGTTAGCGGCCGACCTGACAATGAGCAGTTCTTC,CASSVSGRPDNEQFF
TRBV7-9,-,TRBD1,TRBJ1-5,TGTGCCAGCAGCCGGACAGGAGATAGCAATCAGCCCCAGCATTTT,CASSRTGDSNQPQHF
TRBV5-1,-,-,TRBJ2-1,TGCGCCAGCAGCTCCACCTACAATGAGCAGTTCTTC,CASSSTYNEQFF
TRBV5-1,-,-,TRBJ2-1,TGCGCCAGCAGCTTGGGGGAAAGACAGGAGAGCTCCTACAATGAGCAGTTCTTC,CASSLGERQESSYNEQFF
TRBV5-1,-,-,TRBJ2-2,TGCGCCAGCAGCTTGGACTCGAACACCGGGGAGCTGTTTTTT,CASSLDSNTGELFF